This T cell receptor (beta chain) was retrieved from a study of T cell responses to AZD1222 COVID-19 vaccine. Study findings and constraints: Sampling that yielded the repertoires occurred only after the peak T cell response. It was only a handful of AZD1222 recipients who were seropositive at baseline. Close to half of spike-specific TCRs reportedly recognize unmutated variant regions. Vaccine-related CD4 TCRs covered spike, predominating at 160-218 and 743-854.

Details on this clone: Antigen specificity is unknown.

The CDR3 covers 16 residues. CDR1 and CDR2 from the germline V gene are SNHLY and FYNNEI. Trimming pared 4 bases from V and 0 bases from J, leaving 13 bases between. The repertoire was sequenced with immunoSEQ multiplex PCR; TCRdb's copy has only in-frame clones and lacks some. The table lists 160,000 or so clones, approximately 86% of them singletons, with 5.5% to 7% in the top ten. The sample was peripheral blood, taken after recovery from COVID-19. This receptor was identified in an adult who had recovered from COVID-19. V is TRBV2 and J is TRBJ1-5, with TRBD1 as a possible D gene (6 bases). CDR3 residues: CASSGVGGPSNQPQHF. The CDR3 coding sequence is TGTGCCAGCAGTGGAGTAGGGGGGCCTAGCAATCAGCCCCAGCATTTT.